The 24 T cell receptor beta chains below come from one sample, sequenced in a study of T cell responses to AZD1222 COVID-19 vaccine. Profiling relied on immunoSEQ multiplex PCR, and the TCRdb table lists in-frame clones only, not all of them. The sample holds roughly 170,000 clones; approximately 94% are singletons and the top ten take approximately 1.5%. The starting material was peripheral blood, obtained 28 days after the second AZD1222 dose. These receptor sequences come from an adult who received the AZD1222 COVID-19 vaccine.

The J gene is TRBJ1-5, the V gene TRBV5-5; D not certain. In germline, CDR1 is SGHKS, CDR2 YYEKEE (reference sequence). Trimming stripped 4 bases from V and 3 bases from J, with 17 bases between. CDR3 length equals 16 residues. The CDR3 here is CASSQDPLPSNQPQHF. The CDR3 nucleotides read TGTGCCAGCAGCCAGGACCCTCTTCCCTCCAATCAGCCCCAGCATTTT.

This chain uses TRBV5-4 with TRBJ1-2, with no clear D. CDR1 and CDR2 from the germline V gene are SGHNT and YYREEE (reference sequence). The CDR3 runs 15 residues. V was trimmed by 1 base and J by 0 bases, leaving 10 bases between them. The CDR3 DNA sequence: TGTGCCAGCAGCTTGTCTCGGCGGGCTAACTATGGCTACACCTTC. Translated: CASSLSRRANYGYTF. Supplemented by reference TRBV5-4 and TRBJ1-2, the full variable domain reads ETGVTQSPTHLIKTRGQQVTLRCSSQSGHNTVSWYQQALGQGPQFIFQYYREEENGRGNFPPRFSGLQFPNYSSELNVNALELDDSALYLCASSLSRRANYGYTFGSGTRLTVV.

The chain links TRBV30 to TRBJ2-1, with a possible D match to TRBD1 (7 bases). Trimming took off 3 bases at V and 7 bases at J, with 16 bases between the two ends. CDR1 and CDR2 (germline): GTSNPN, SVGIG (reference sequence). The CDR3 is made up of 14 amino acids. CDR3 sequence (DNA): TGTGCCTGGAGGCGGGACCAGGGGGGTAATGAGCAGTTCTTC. Translation: CAWRRDQGGNEQFF.

V usage is TRBV5-1 and J usage is TRBJ2-7, with 7 bases lining up with TRBD1. This CDR3 is 14 amino acids long. With 5 bases clipped from V and 4 bases from J, the junction kept 9 bases outside the gene matches. From germline, CDR1 is SGHRS and CDR2 YFSETQ. CDR3 DNA: TGCGCCAGCAGACAGTCAGGGGGATTTTACGAGCAGTACTTC. It is translated as CASRQSGGFYEQYF.

The chain has TRBV12-3 or TRBV12-4 and TRBJ2-5; D is ambiguous. The CDR3 totals 12 residues. Trimming removed 10 bases from V and 3 bases from J, with 12 bases in between. For the CDR3, the DNA is TGTGCCACTAATTCCCAGAAAGAGACCCAGTACTTC. Encoded protein: CATNSQKETQYF.

V usage is TRBV7-2 and J usage is TRBJ1-5, with TRBD1 matching 11 bases. Germline loops: CDR1 SGHTA, CDR2 FQGNSA. V shed 7 bases, J shed 6 bases, and the junction held 14 bases outside the gene matches. There are 17 residues in the CDR3. CDR3 protein: CASTKADRGLLSQPQHF. The CDR3 DNA is TGTGCCAGCACCAAGGCGGACAGGGGGCTTTTAAGTCAGCCCCAGCATTTT.

The count of this clone is one. This rearrangement joins TRBV10-3 to TRBJ2-7; D remains unclear. With 2 bases removed from V and 0 bases from J, the gap between germline ends came to 8 bases. The CDR3 spans 14 residues. CDR1 is ENHRY and CDR2 is SYGVKD in the germline V gene. The CDR3 here is CAISELADSYEQYF. CDR3 coding DNA: TGTGCCATCAGTGAGCTGGCAGACTCCTACGAGCAGTACTTC.

The chain links TRBV2 to TRBJ1-5; D unclear. V lost 7 bases and J 1 base, leaving 17 bases between the germline ends. Germline-derived CDR1 and CDR2 are SNHLY and FYNNEI. This CDR3 spans 16 amino acids. The CDR3 protein is CASTFFGQLSNQPQHF. The CDR3 DNA follows: TGTGCCAGCACTTTCTTCGGGCAACTAAGCAATCAGCCCCAGCATTTT. Full variable domain (rest looked up from reference TRBV2 and TRBJ1-5): EPEVTQTPSHQVTQMGQEVILRCVPISNHLYFYWYRQILGQKVEFLVSFYNNEISEKSEIFDDQFSVERPDGSNFTLKIRSTKLEDSAMYFCASTFFGQLSNQPQHFGDGTRLSIL.

This clone appeared a single time. The rearrangement uses TRBV5-8 and TRBJ1-1, with D tentatively TRBD1 (5 bases). Trimming left V 4 bases short and J 9 bases short, with 25 bases between. CDR1 and CDR2 from the germline V gene are SGHTS and YDEGEE. The CDR3 contains 16 residues. This chain's CDR3 is CASSLMGGNPSKKAFF. The CDR3 region has the DNA TGTGCCAGCAGCCTGATGGGGGGAAATCCCTCCAAAAAAGCTTTCTTT.

The chain combines TRBV27 with TRBJ2-1; D remains unclear. The CDR3 sequence is 15 residues long. Trimming cost V 0 bases and J 6 bases, with 12 bases left between them. Per the germline V gene, CDR1 is MNHEY and CDR2 is SMNVEV (reference sequence). CDR3 DNA: TGTGCCAGCAGTTTATCGGCAGCCCCCGGCAATGAGCAGTTCTTC. Translating it yields CASSLSAAPGNEQFF.

This clone was observed once. This chain connects TRBV24-1 to TRBJ2-2; D is undetermined. Trimming cost V 0 bases and J 9 bases, with 13 bases left between them. Germline lookup yields CDR1 KGHDR and CDR2 SFDVKD. The CDR3 loop spans 15 amino acids. CDR3 in amino acids: CATSDLQGGDRELFF. The CDR3 bases are TGTGCCACCAGTGATTTGCAAGGTGGTGACAGGGAGCTGTTTTTT.

A remark on this clone: An end of the junction differs from the germline gene, which may be a read error. The V and J genes are TRBV7-7 and TRBJ2-1; TRBD1 or TRBD2 may be the D gene (6 bases each). CDR1 and CDR2 (germline): SSHAT, FNYEAQ (reference sequence). This CDR3 is 15 amino acids long. CDR3 region: CASSQQRGVGNEQFF. The CDR3 bases are TGTGCTAGCAGCCAGCAGAGGGGGGTCGGCAATGAGCAGTTCTTC.

The chain combines TRBV7-2 with TRBJ2-7; 10 bases line up with TRBD2. Per germline, CDR1 SGHTA and CDR2 FQGNSA. The CDR3 runs to 15 residues. The V segment lost 3 bases and the J segment 2 bases; nucleotides outside the gene matches: 4. CDR3 in DNA: TGTGCCAGCAGCTTGACTAGCGGGCCCACCTACGAGCAGTACTTC. It translates to CASSLTSGPTYEQYF.

This chain connects TRBV7-2 to TRBJ1-1; D call uncertain. Trimming cost V 5 bases and J 6 bases, with 16 bases left between them. Germline V lookup: CDR1 SGHTA, CDR2 FQGNSA. The CDR3 has 14 amino acids. For the CDR3, the DNA is TGTGCCAGCAGCCCCTCGGGGTTCCTAGCTGAAGCTTTCTTT. The encoded protein is CASSPSGFLAEAFF.

The J gene is TRBJ2-2, the V gene TRBV12-5, with D perhaps matching TRBD2 (6 bases). Trimming stripped 0 bases from V and 2 bases from J, with 13 bases between. In germline, CDR1 is LGHNT, CDR2 FRNRAP. The CDR3 is 17 amino acids. In DNA, the CDR3 is TGTGCTAGTGGTTTGGTACCTGGGGACTTTAACACCGGGGAGCTGTTTTTT. Residues: CASGLVPGDFNTGELFF. The full variable domain, in which reference TRBV12-5 and TRBJ2-2 provide the parts outside the CDR3, is DARVTQTPRHKVTEMGQEVTMRCQPILGHNTVFWYRQTMMQGLELLAYFRNRAPLDDSGMPKDRFSAEMPDATLATLKIQPSEPRDSAVYFCASGLVPGDFNTGELFFGEGSRLTVL.

The chain couples TRBV25-1 to TRBJ2-7, with D perhaps matching TRBD1 (5 bases). Trimming removed 1 base at V and 3 bases at J, with 7 bases between. This CDR3 is built from 13 residues. In germline, CDR1 is MGHDK, CDR2 SYGVNS. The CDR3 reads CASSEWTSYEQYF. CDR3 in DNA: TGTGCCAGCAGTGAATGGACAAGCTACGAGCAGTACTTC.

The chain is built from TRBV19 and TRBJ2-5; 7 positions agree with TRBD1. V trimming: 0 bases; J trimming: 4 bases; junction bases outside the gene matches: 5. The CDR3 covers 15 residues. The germline gives CDR1 LNHDA, CDR2 SQIVND (reference sequence). The DNA for the CDR3 is TGTGCCAGTAGTATAGACCAGGGGGTCCGAGAGACCCAGTACTTC. It codes for CASSIDQGVRETQYF.

This chain connects TRBV2 to TRBJ1-2; possible D gene TRBD1, 6 bases. Germline V gene lookup returns CDR1 SNHLY and CDR2 FYNNEI. V was cut by 4 bases and J by 5 bases, with 14 bases left in between. The CDR3 covers 14 residues. CDR3: CASSVRRTEYGYTF. The CDR3 DNA reads TGTGCCAGCAGTGTTCGCCGGACAGAGTATGGCTACACCTTC.

This clone came up once. The chain recombines TRBV30 with TRBJ1-2, with a tentative D call TRBD1 (5 bases). The CDR3 has 14 amino acids. Germline V gives CDR1 GTSNPN, CDR2 SVGIG (reference sequence). The V end lost 5 bases, the J end lost 1 base, and 14 bases lay between the germline ends. The CDR3 reads CAWDSRGRNYGYTF. DNA of the CDR3: TGTGCCTGGGATTCAAGGGGTCGTAACTATGGCTACACCTTC.

This clone was seen a single time. The chain has TRBV7-2 and TRBJ2-2; D ambiguous. V dropped 2 bases and J dropped 6 bases, with 10 bases sitting between them. Germline loops: CDR1 SGHTA, CDR2 FQGNSA. The CDR3 spans 14 residues. The CDR3 nucleotides read TGTGCCAGCAGCTTACTAGTCTTGTCCGGGGAGCTGTTTTTT. Protein product: CASSLLVLSGELFF. The whole variable domain, remainder taken from reference TRBV7-2 and TRBJ2-2, is GAGVSQSPSNKVTEKGKDVELRCDPISGHTALYWYRQSLGQGLEFLIYFQGNSAPDKSGLPSDRFSAERTGGSVSTLTIQRTQQEDSAVYLCASSLLVLSGELFFGEGSRLTVL.

The chain is built from TRBV10-2 and TRBJ2-7, with D perhaps given as TRBD1 or TRBD2 (5 bases each). V shed 7 bases and J shed 2 bases, with 15 bases lying between them. The CDR3 has 14 residues. From germline, CDR1 is WSHSY and CDR2 SAAADI. The CDR3 nucleotides read TGCGCCAGCACGTGGGGGAGTGGCGCCTACGAGCAGTACTTC. This gives the protein CASTWGSGAYEQYF.

The genes are TRBV28 and TRBJ2-5; D possibly uses TRBD1 or TRBD2 (5 bases each). CDR1 is MDHEN, CDR2 SYDVKM, per germline. The V end was cut by 5 bases, the J end by 5 bases, with 18 bases between. This CDR3 has 15 residues. This CDR3 reads CASSIPAGKGETQYF. The CDR3 nucleotides are TGTGCCAGCAGTATCCCAGCCGGGAAGGGGGAGACCCAGTACTTC. Full variable domain (outside the CDR3, taken from reference TRBV28 and TRBJ2-5): DVKVTQSSRYLVKRTGEKVFLECVQDMDHENMFWYRQDPGLGLRLIYFSYDVKMKEKGDIPEGYSVSREKKERFSLILESASTNQTSMYLCASSIPAGKGETQYFGPGTRLLVL.

V and J are TRBV28 and TRBJ1-2; the D is unclear. The V gene lost 6 bases and the J gene lost 0 bases, with 14 bases spanning the gap. CDR1 is MDHEN and CDR2 is SYDVKM in the germline V gene. This CDR3 is built from 15 residues. The CDR3 nucleotides are TGTGCCAGCAGGGAGACCTCCGGAGCTAACTATGGCTACACCTTC. It codes for CASRETSGANYGYTF.

The rearrangement uses TRBV5-5 and TRBJ1-2; D is ambiguous. CDR1 is SGHKS, CDR2 YYEKEE, per germline (reference sequence). The germline V and J ends were trimmed by 0 bases and 7 bases, with 10 bases remaining between them. The CDR3 runs to 13 residues. The CDR3 nucleotides read TGTGCCAGCAGCTTGGCAGAACGTGTTGGCTACACCTTC. It translates to CASSLAERVGYTF.